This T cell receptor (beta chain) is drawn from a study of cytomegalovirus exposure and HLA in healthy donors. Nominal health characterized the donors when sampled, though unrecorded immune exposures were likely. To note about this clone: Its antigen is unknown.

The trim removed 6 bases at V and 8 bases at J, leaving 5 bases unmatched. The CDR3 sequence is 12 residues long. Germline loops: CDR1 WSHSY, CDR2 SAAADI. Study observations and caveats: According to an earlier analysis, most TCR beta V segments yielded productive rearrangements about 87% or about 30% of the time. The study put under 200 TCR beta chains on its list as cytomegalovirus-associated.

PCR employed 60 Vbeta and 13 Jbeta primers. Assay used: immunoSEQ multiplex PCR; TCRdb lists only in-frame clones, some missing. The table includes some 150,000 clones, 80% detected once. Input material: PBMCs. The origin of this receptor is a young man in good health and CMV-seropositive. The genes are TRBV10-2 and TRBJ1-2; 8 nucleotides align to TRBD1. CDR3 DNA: TGCGCCAGCAGGGCGGCAGGGGGCGGCTACACCTTC. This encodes CASRAAGGGYTF.